Listed here are 26 T cell receptor beta chains from one sample, sequenced in a study of shared clonotypes between healthy human individuals. Produced via immunoSEQ multiplex PCR; TCRdb's table is partial and in-frame only. Of over 2 million clones in the sample, 85% to 95% were seen once. Material: naive CD4+ T cells sorted from blood. Subset: CD45RA+ positively selected. These receptor sequences come from a man aged 18 to 29 in good health.

The chain joins TRBV2 to TRBJ2-1; TRBD2 matches 10 bases. This CDR3 is built from 16 residues. Germline loops: CDR1 SNHLY, CDR2 FYNNEI. The junction had 7 bases not matched to a gene; V was cut back by 5 bases and J by 3 bases. This CDR3 is CASSLPGLANYNEQFF. The CDR3 coding sequence is TGTGCCAGCAGTTTACCGGGACTAGCGAACTACAATGAGCAGTTCTTC.

This chain links TRBV4-3 with TRBJ1-5, with D possibly being TRBD1 (6 bases). Trimming left V 1 base short and J 7 bases short, with 8 bases between. Germline assignment: CDR1 LGHNA and CDR2 YSLEER. The CDR3 has 13 amino acids. CDR3 bases: TGCGCCAGCAGCCAAGGCAGGGGCCAGCCCCAGCATTTT. Translated, it gives CASSQGRGQPQHF.

The chain combines TRBV6-5 with TRBJ1-2; D remains unclear. V lost 0 bases, J lost 4 bases, and 12 bases lay in between. The CDR3 spans 15 residues. Germline V gene sequence: CDR1 MNHEY, CDR2 SVGAGI. The DNA for the CDR3 is TGTGCCAGCAGTTACTCGATAGCGGTGCCCTATGGCTACACCTTC. Amino acid sequence: CASSYSIAVPYGYTF.

This clone was counted a single time. The gene calls are TRBV29-1 and TRBJ1-4; D is uncertain. Trimming took 7 bases from V and 0 from J, leaving 12 bases between them. Germline V gene data show CDR1 as SQVTM and CDR2 as ANQGSEA. CDR3 length: 14 residues. The CDR3 DNA follows: TGCAGCGCCCGGGTGGGGTCAACTAATGAAAAACTGTTTTTT. It encodes CSARVGSTNEKLFF.

The rearrangement uses TRBV5-4 and TRBJ2-7; 10 nucleotides align to TRBD2. CDR3 size: 14 residues. Germline CDR1 is SGHNT and CDR2 is YYREEE (reference sequence). V shed 2 bases and J 4 bases; nucleotides not matched to a gene: 3. CDR3 protein: CASSLSSGRYEQYF. CDR3 nucleotides: TGTGCCAGCAGCTTAAGTAGCGGGAGGTACGAGCAGTACTTC.

The chain employs TRBV29-1 and TRBJ1-2; tentative D call: TRBD1 (5 bases). CDR3 length equals 13 residues. The germline gives CDR1 SQVTM, CDR2 ANQGSEA. V was clipped by 7 bases and J by 4 bases, with 16 bases between them. The CDR3 DNA follows: TGCAGCGCCCGAACGGGGGGTGTCTATGGCTACACCTTC. Protein sequence: CSARTGGVYGYTF.

This sequence joins TRBV10-1 and TRBJ2-3, with D uncertain. V lost 4 bases to trimming and J lost 8 bases, with 13 bases between them. Germline V gives CDR1 WNHNN, CDR2 SYGVQD (reference sequence). The CDR3 covers 13 residues. CDR3 DNA sequence: TGCGCCAGCAGTGGATCCGTTTCTGGTACGCAGTATTTT. It yields the protein CASSGSVSGTQYF.

This clone was seen once. V usage is TRBV6-6 and J usage is TRBJ2-1; D is perhaps TRBD2 (6 bases). Trimming cost V 10 bases and J 0 bases, with 13 bases left between them. The germline V gene has CDR1 MNHNY and CDR2 SVGAGI (reference sequence). The CDR3 consists of 14 residues. The CDR3 DNA reads as TGTGCCACCTTTCGGGACTCCTCCTACAATGAGCAGTTCTTC. It specifies CATFRDSSYNEQFF.

The J gene is TRBJ2-7, the V gene TRBV18; possible D gene TRBD1, 5 bases. The V gene lost 6 bases and the J gene lost 2 bases, with 11 bases spanning the gap. Germline-derived CDR1 and CDR2 are KGHSH and LQKENI. This CDR3 spans 13 amino acids. The CDR3 DNA follows: TGTGCCAGCTCCTTTCAGGGAACCTACGAGCAGTACTTC. Residues: CASSFQGTYEQYF.

Notes on this clone: This sample includes further DNA sequences coding for the same CDR3. The genes are TRBV19 and TRBJ1-3; perhaps TRBD1 as D (5 bases). CDR1 is LNHDA and CDR2 is SQIVND in the germline V gene (reference sequence). The CDR3 sequence is 13 residues long. With 5 bases removed from V and 2 bases from J, the gap between germline ends came to 7 bases. CDR3 amino acids: CASSEGPGNTIYF. CDR3 coding DNA: TGTGCCAGTAGTGAGGGGCCTGGAAACACCATATATTTT.

The chain combines TRBV7-8 with TRBJ2-7; possibly TRBD1 for D (6 bases). The CDR3 consists of 12 residues. Trimming pared 5 bases from V and 7 bases from J, leaving 12 bases between. Germline CDR1 SGHVS, CDR2 FQNEAQ. In nucleotides, the CDR3 is TGTGCCAGCAGCCCCGGGACACCGGAGCAGTACTTC. Protein: CASSPGTPEQYF.

As for this clone: The same CDR3 can be traced to other DNA sequences in this sample. DNA for the CDR3: TGTGCCAGCAGTAGGGACAGTAATCAGCCCCAGCATTTT. Protein sequence: CASSRDSNQPQHF. The J gene is TRBJ1-5, the V gene TRBV6-5; 7 positions agree with TRBD1. The V gene end was trimmed by 5 bases and the J gene end by 4 bases; junction bases not matched to a gene: 2. The germline gives CDR1 MNHEY, CDR2 SVGAGI. The CDR3 length is 13 residues.

The CDR3 coding sequence is TGTGCCAGCAGTCCCCTGGGGGGCGCGGACACTGAAGCTTTCTTT. It specifies CASSPLGGADTEAFF. The gene calls are TRBV28 and TRBJ1-1; D is possibly TRBD1 (6 bases). V lost 5 bases and J 3 bases, leaving 16 bases between the germline ends. The CDR3 loop spans 15 amino acids. CDR1 and CDR2 from the germline V gene are MDHEN and SYDVKM.

V is TRBV7-2 and J is TRBJ1-2, with 7 nucleotides matching TRBD1. The ends lost 5 bases at V and 7 bases at J; junction bases unmatched: 13. The CDR3 loop spans 15 amino acids. Looked up from germline, CDR1 is SGHTA and CDR2 is FQGNSA. CDR3 region: CASSPRGQTLLGYTF. CDR3 DNA: TGTGCCAGCAGCCCGCGGGGACAGACCCTCCTTGGCTACACCTTC. The variable domain in full, completed from reference TRBV7-2 and TRBJ1-2, reads GAGVSQSPSNKVTEKGKDVELRCDPISGHTALYWYRQSLGQGLEFLIYFQGNSAPDKSGLPSDRFSAERTGGSVSTLTIQRTQQEDSAVYLCASSPRGQTLLGYTFGSGTRLTVV.

The chain couples TRBV11-2 to TRBJ1-5, with D maybe TRBD1 (5 bases). Trimming left V 0 bases short and J 6 bases short, with 9 bases between. CDR3 length: 14 amino acids. Germline CDR1 is SGHAT and CDR2 is FQNNGV. The CDR3 here is CASSLDRVGQPQHF. The CDR3 bases are TGTGCCAGCAGCTTAGACAGGGTAGGTCAGCCCCAGCATTTT.

As to this clone: The sample contains more than one DNA sequence encoding this CDR3. The rearrangement links TRBV7-6 to TRBJ2-3; D might be TRBD2 (6 bases). The CDR3 length is 15 residues. V was trimmed by 0 bases and J by 0 bases, leaving 7 bases between them. Germline assignment: CDR1 SGHVS and CDR2 FNYEAQ. CDR3 coding DNA: TGTGCCAGCAGCTTAGCCGCGGGGAGCACAGATACGCAGTATTTT. Its translation is CASSLAAGSTDTQYF.

The rearrangement joins TRBV7-3 to TRBJ2-3, with 8 bases that match TRBD2. Germline CDR1 and CDR2: SGHTA and FQGTGA. The CDR3 runs to 15 residues. With 4 bases clipped from V and 5 bases from J, the junction kept 8 bases outside the gene matches. The CDR3 nucleotides are TGTGCCAGCAGCTCCGGGACTAGAGACAGAGATACGCAGTATTTT. Amino acids: CASSSGTRDRDTQYF.

The J gene is TRBJ1-5, the V gene TRBV2, with D unresolved. Trimming removed 3 bases from V and 0 bases from J, with 9 bases in between. Per germline, CDR1 SNHLY and CDR2 FYNNEI. CDR3 length: 15 amino acids. CDR3 residues: CASSERPGSNQPQHF. CDR3 nucleotides: TGTGCCAGCAGTGAGCGTCCGGGTAGCAATCAGCCCCAGCATTTT.

This rearrangement joins TRBV6-1 to TRBJ2-7; D uncertain. The CDR3 contains 14 residues. V was clipped by 4 bases and J by 3 bases, with 13 bases between them. Germline loops: CDR1 MNHNS, CDR2 SASEGT. CDR3 nucleotides: TGTGCCAGCAGTGGGGCTTTGCAGAACTACGAGCAGTACTTC. It is translated as CASSGALQNYEQYF.

The chain is built from TRBV5-1 and TRBJ2-7; perhaps TRBD2 as D (6 bases). This CDR3 contains 14 residues. Germline lookup yields CDR1 SGHRS and CDR2 YFSETQ. Trimming cost V 2 bases and J 7 bases, with 16 bases left between them. CDR3 DNA sequence: TGCGCCAGCAGCTTCGGGAGAGATACAGGAGAGCAGTACTTC. Protein: CASSFGRDTGEQYF.

This chain links TRBV1 with TRBJ2-1. TRBV1 is designated a pseudogene. The CDR3 contains 15 residues. CDR3 in amino acids: CTSSQDPPPPNEQFF. In DNA, the CDR3 is TGCACCAGCAGCCAAGACCCCCCGCCCCCCAATGAGCAGTTCTTC.

Worth noting for this clone: The same CDR3 is also encoded by other DNA sequences in this sample. The chain carries TRBV18 and TRBJ1-1; D gene ambiguous. Looked up from germline, CDR1 is KGHSH and CDR2 is LQKENI. V was clipped by 5 bases and J by 0 bases, with 4 bases between them. This CDR3 has 12 residues. The CDR3 DNA sequence: TGTGCCAGCTCAGACTTGAACACTGAAGCTTTCTTT. This codes for CASSDLNTEAFF.

This clone came up once. The chain carries TRBV10-3 and TRBJ2-1, with 9 bases aligning to TRBD2. Trimming took 10 bases from V and 6 from J; bases not matched to a gene: 10. The CDR3 extends over 14 amino acids. The V gene's germline CDR1 is ENHRY and CDR2 SYGVKD. CDR3 loop: CATRPSGDPNEQFF. Written as DNA, the CDR3 is TGTGCCACTCGGCCTAGCGGGGACCCCAATGAGCAGTTCTTC.

This chain links TRBV11-3 with TRBJ1-3; D remains unclear. With 1 base removed from V and 0 bases from J, the gap between germline ends came to 13 bases. Germline values: CDR1 SGHNT, CDR2 YENEEA. CDR3 size: 17 residues. The CDR3 nucleotides read TGTGCCAGCAGCTTAGGCGACGCCTTTAACTCTGGAAACACCATATATTTT. Its translation: CASSLGDAFNSGNTIYF.

The chain uses TRBV6-6 and TRBJ1-3, with 10 bases aligning to TRBD1. Germline-derived CDR1 and CDR2 are MNHNY and SVGAGI (reference sequence). The V and J ends lost 7 bases and 12 bases, in that order; junction bases with no gene match: 9. The CDR3 length is 13 residues. The CDR3 DNA is TGTGCCAGCAATTCCGGGACAGGGGCTCACATATATTTT. Protein: CASNSGTGAHIYF.

This clone was observed a single time. The genes are TRBV19 and TRBJ2-7; D may be TRBD1 (7 bases). CDR1 and CDR2 from the germline V gene are LNHDA and SQIVND (reference sequence). The V and J ends lost 3 bases and 0 bases respectively, with 12 bases between them. The CDR3 consists of 15 residues. CDR3 bases: TGTGCCAGTAGTATCGGGGGACAGAGCTCCTACGAGCAGTACTTC. Translating gives CASSIGGQSSYEQYF. Full variable domain (rest looked up from reference TRBV19 and TRBJ2-7): DGGITQSPKYLFRKEGQNVTLSCEQNLNHDAMYWYRQDPGQGLRLIYYSQIVNDFQKGDIAEGYSVSREKKESFPLTVTSAQKNPTAFYLCASSIGGQSSYEQYFGPGTRLTVT.